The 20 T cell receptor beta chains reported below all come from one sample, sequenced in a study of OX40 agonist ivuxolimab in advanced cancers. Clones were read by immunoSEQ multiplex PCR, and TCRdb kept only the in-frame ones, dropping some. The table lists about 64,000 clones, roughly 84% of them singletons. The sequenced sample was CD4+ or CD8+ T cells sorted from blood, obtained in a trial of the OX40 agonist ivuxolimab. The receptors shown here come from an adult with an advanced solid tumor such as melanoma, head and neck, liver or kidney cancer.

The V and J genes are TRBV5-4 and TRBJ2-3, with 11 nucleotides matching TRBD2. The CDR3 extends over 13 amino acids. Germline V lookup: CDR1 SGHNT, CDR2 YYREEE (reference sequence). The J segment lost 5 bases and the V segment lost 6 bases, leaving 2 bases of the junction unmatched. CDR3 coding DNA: TGTGCCAGCAAGGGACTAGCGGTAGATACGCAGTATTTT. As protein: CASKGLAVDTQYF.

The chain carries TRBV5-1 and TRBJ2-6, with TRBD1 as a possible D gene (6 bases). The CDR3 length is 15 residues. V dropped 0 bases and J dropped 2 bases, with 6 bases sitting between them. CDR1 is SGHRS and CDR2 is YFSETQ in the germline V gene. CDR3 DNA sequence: TGCGCCAGCAGCTTGGGGGGGCCTGGGGCCAACGTCCTGACTTTC. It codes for CASSLGGPGANVLTF.

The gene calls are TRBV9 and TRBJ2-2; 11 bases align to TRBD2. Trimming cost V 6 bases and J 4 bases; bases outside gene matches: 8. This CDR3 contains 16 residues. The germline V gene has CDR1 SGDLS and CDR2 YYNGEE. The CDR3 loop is CASTYSGRVGTGELFF. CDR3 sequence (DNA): TGTGCCAGCACCTATAGCGGGAGGGTAGGCACCGGGGAGCTGTTTTTT. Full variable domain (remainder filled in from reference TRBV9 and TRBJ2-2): DSGVTQTPKHLITATGQRVTLRCSPRSGDLSVYWYQQSLDQGLQFLIQYYNGEERAKGNILERFSAQQFPDLHSELNLSSLELGDSALYFCASTYSGRVGTGELFFGEGSRLTVL.

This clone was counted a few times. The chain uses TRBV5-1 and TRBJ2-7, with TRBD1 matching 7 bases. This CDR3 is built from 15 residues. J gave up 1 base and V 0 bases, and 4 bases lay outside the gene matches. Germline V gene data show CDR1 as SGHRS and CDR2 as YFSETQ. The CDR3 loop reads CASSLVLTGSYEQYF. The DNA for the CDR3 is TGCGCCAGCAGCTTGGTTTTGACAGGGTCCTACGAGCAGTACTTC. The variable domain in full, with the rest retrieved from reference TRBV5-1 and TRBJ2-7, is KAGVTQTPRYLIKTRGQQVTLSCSPISGHRSVSWYQQTPGQGLQFLFEYFSETQRNKGNFPGRFSGRQFSNSRSEMNVSTLELGDSALYLCASSLVLTGSYEQYFGPGTRLTVT.

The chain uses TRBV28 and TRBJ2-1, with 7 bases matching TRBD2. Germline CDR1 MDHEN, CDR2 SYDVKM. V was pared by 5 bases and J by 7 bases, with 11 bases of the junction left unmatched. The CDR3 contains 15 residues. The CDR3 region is CASSPARGSRNEQFF. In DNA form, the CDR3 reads TGTGCCAGCAGTCCGGCCCGCGGGAGTAGGAATGAGCAGTTCTTC.

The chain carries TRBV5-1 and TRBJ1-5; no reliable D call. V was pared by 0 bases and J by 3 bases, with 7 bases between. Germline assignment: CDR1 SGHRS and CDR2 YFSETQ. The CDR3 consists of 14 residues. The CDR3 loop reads CASSLEGFNQPQHF. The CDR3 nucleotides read TGCGCCAGCAGCTTGGAGGGATTCAATCAGCCCCAGCATTTT.

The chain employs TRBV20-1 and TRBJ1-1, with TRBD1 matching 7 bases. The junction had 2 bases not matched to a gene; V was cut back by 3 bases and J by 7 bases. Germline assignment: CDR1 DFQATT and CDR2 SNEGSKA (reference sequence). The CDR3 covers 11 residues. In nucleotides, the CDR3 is TGCAGTGCTAGCCACAGGGGTGAAGCTTTCTTT. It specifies CSASHRGEAFF.

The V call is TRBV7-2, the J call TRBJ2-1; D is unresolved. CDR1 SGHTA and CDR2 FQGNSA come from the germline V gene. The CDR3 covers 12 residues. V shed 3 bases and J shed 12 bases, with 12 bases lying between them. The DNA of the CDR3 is TGTGCCAGCAGCTTTGAGAGCCTGGGGCAGTTCTTC. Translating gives CASSFESLGQFF.

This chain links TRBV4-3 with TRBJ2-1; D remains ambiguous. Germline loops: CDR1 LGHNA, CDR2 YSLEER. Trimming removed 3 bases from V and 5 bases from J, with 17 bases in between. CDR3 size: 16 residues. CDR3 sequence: CASSHARLLGNNEQFF. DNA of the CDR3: TGCGCCAGCAGCCATGCACGCCTTCTGGGAAACAATGAGCAGTTCTTC.

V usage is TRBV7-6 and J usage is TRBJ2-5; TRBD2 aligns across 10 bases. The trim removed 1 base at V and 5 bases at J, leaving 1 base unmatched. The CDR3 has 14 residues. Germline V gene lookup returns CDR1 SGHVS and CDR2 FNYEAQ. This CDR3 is CASSLGSGGETQYF. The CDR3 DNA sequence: TGTGCCAGCAGCTTAGGTAGCGGGGGGGAGACCCAGTACTTC.

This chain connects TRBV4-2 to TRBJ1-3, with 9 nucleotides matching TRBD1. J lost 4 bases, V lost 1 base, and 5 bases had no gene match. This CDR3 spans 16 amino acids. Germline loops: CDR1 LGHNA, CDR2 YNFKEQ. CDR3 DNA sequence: TGTGCCAGCAGCCAAGGAACAGGGGGCATCGGAAACACCATATATTTT. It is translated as CASSQGTGGIGNTIYF.

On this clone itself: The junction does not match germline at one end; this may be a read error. The CDR3 here is CASSYKGRDTF. CDR3 sequence (DNA): TGTGCCAGCAGTTACAAGGGGAGGGACACCTTC. The V gene is TRBV6-5, the J gene TRBJ2-7; possible D gene TRBD2, 7 bases. CDR3 length: 11 residues. Per germline, CDR1 MNHEY and CDR2 SVGAGI.

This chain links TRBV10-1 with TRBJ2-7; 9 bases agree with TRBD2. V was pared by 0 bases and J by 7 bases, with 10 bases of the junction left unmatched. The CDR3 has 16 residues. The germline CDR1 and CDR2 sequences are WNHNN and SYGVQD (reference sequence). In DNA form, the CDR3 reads TGCGCCAGCAGTGAGTCTCTAGCGGGACCTCGACGAGAGCAGTACTTC. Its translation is CASSESLAGPRREQYF.

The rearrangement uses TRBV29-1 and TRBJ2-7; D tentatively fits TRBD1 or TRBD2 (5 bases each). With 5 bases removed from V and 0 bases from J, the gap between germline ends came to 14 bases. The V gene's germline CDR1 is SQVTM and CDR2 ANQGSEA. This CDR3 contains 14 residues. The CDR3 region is CSVLGPRSSYEQYF. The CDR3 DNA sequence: TGCAGCGTTTTGGGACCCCGGAGCTCCTACGAGCAGTACTTC.

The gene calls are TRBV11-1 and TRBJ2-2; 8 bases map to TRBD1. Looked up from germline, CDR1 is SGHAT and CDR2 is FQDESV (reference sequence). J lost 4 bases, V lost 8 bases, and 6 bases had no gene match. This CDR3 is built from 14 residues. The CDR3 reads CASSGTGATGELFF. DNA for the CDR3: TGTGCCAGCTCGGGGACAGGAGCCACCGGGGAGCTGTTTTTT.

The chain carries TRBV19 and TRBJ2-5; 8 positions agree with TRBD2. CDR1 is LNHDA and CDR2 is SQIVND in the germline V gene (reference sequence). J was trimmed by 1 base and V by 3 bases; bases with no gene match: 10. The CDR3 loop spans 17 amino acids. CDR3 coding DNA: TGTGCCAGTAGTATCGCAGGGCTAGCGGGCCTCCAAGAGACCCAGTACTTC. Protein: CASSIAGLAGLQETQYF.

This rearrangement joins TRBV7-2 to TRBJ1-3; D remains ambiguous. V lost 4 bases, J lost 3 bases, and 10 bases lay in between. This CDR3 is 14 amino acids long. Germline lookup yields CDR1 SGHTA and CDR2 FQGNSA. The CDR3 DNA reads TGTGCCAGCAGCTCCTGGGCCGGTGGAAACACCATATATTTT. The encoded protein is CASSSWAGGNTIYF.

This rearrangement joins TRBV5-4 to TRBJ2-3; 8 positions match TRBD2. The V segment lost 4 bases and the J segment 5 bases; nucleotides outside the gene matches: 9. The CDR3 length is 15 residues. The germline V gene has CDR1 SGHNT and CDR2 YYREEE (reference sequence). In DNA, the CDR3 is TGTGCCAGCAGCCGATCGGCGGGAGGCCAAGATACGCAGTATTTT. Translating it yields CASSRSAGGQDTQYF. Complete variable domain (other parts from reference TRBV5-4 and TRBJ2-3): ETGVTQSPTHLIKTRGQQVTLRCSSQSGHNTVSWYQQALGQGPQFIFQYYREEENGRGNFPPRFSGLQFPNYSSELNVNALELDDSALYLCASSRSAGGQDTQYFGPGTRLTVL.

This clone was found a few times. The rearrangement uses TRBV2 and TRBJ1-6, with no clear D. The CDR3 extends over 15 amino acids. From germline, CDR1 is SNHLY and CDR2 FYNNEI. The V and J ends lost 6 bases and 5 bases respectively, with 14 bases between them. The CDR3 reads CASSETRPDNSPLHF. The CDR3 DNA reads TGTGCCAGCAGCGAAACACGGCCGGATAATTCACCCCTCCACTTT.

The CDR3 DNA reads TGCGCCAGCAGCTTTCGGTCAGACAACCCTAGCACAGATACGCAGTATTTT. This encodes CASSFRSDNPSTDTQYF. The chain is built from TRBV5-1 and TRBJ2-3, with D hard to call. Germline lookup yields CDR1 SGHRS and CDR2 YFSETQ. The V gene lost 2 bases and the J gene lost 0 bases, with 16 bases spanning the gap. The CDR3 extends over 17 amino acids.